This T cell receptor (beta chain) is drawn from a study of blood T cell repertoires in COVID-19. Across the study: In each case, the material was cDNA or gDNA derived from T cells, B-cell-depleted T cells, or PBMCs.

The trim removed 3 bases at V and 9 bases at J, leaving 4 bases unmatched. The CDR3 is made up of 15 amino acids. Germline V CDR1 and CDR2: SGHTA, FQGNSA. Clones were sequenced by immunoSEQ multiplex PCR, and TCRdb holds only the in-frame ones, with some missing. In the table there are roughly 50,000 clones, around 81% of which are singletons. This chain uses TRBV7-2 with TRBJ1-6; 11 bases are shared with TRBD1. The sequence was obtained from a woman aged 60-70 years with acute or convalescent COVID-19. Sequencing was carried out using peripheral blood. The CDR3 is CASSLRTGGGSPLHF. As DNA, the CDR3 is TGTGCCAGCAGCTTGCGGACAGGGGGCGGTTCACCCCTCCACTTT.